This T cell receptor (beta chain) was retrieved from a study of shared clonotypes between healthy human individuals. As to this clone: A far more abundant clone sits one base away, making this likely a read error.

Several immunoSEQ 96-well plates shared each subset's DNA, each plate a replicate. Ten immunoSEQ deep assay plates held the unsorted PBMC DNA. Measured with immunoSEQ multiplex PCR; TCRdb has only the in-frame clones, and not every one. The sample shows about 490,000 clones, about 84% of them seen only once. V lost 4 bases and J lost 5, with 12 bases in between. The CDR3 loop spans 13 amino acids. CDR1 SGHRS and CDR2 YFSETQ come from the germline V gene. The specimen sequenced was PBMCs. V usage is TRBV5-1 and J usage is TRBJ2-5; D uncertain. This TCR was recovered from a woman between 35 and 50 years old in good health. Some clones in this sample may be carry-over from other donors' samples. The CDR3 DNA follows: TGCGCCAGCAGCGCTCAGGTGGATGAGACCCAGTACTTC. Protein: CASSAQVDETQYF.